The sequence of this TCR beta chain was determined in a study of T cell responses to AZD1222 COVID-19 vaccine. Germline-derived CDR1 and CDR2 are LNHDA and SQIVND (reference sequence). This CDR3 is 16 amino acids long. V shed 4 bases and J shed 3 bases, with 19 bases lying between them. The data were produced by immunoSEQ multiplex PCR, yet TCRdb's version contains in-frame clones alone and is incomplete. The table shows approximately 100,000 clones, with roughly 89% occurring only once. The sequence came from an adult in good health. The chain joins TRBV19 to TRBJ2-7, with D tentatively TRBD1 (5 bases). Sequencing was performed on peripheral blood, taken on day 0 of AZD1222 vaccination. CDR3 nucleotides: TGTGCCAGTAGTAGCCTGGGCAGGGCTAGGGGCTACGAGCAGTACTTC. Translated: CASSSLGRARGYEQYF.